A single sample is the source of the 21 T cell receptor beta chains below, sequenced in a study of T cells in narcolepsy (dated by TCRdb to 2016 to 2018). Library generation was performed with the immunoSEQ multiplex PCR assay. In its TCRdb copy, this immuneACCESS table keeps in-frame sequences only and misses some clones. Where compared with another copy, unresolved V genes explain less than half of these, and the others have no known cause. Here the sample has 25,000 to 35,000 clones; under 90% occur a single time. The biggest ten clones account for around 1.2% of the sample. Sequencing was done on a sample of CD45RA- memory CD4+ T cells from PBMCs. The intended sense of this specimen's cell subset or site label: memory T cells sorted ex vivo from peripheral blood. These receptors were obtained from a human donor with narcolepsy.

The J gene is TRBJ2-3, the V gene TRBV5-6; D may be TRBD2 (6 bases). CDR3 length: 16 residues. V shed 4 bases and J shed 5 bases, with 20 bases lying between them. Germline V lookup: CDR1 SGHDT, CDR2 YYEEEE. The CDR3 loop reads CASSKQVGRGIDTQYF. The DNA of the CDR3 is TGTGCCAGCAGCAAGCAAGTGGGGCGCGGGATAGATACGCAGTATTTT.

The CDR3 bases are TGTGCCAGCAGCCGGCTCCACGGGGCCAATGAGCAGTTCTTC. Encoded protein: CASSRLHGANEQFF. V usage is TRBV7-9 and J usage is TRBJ2-1, with D possibly called TRBD1 or TRBD2 (5 bases each). The length of the CDR3 is 14 residues. Germline V gene lookup returns CDR1 SEHNR and CDR2 FQNEAQ (reference sequence). V shed 5 bases and J shed 6 bases, with 14 bases lying between them.

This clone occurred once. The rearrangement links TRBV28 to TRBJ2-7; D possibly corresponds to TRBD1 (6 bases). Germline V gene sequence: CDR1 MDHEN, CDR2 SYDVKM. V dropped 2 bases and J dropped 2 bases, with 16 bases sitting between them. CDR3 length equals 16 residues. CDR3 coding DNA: TGTGCCAGCAGTTTAAACACGGCAGGGGCAACCTACGAGCAGTACTTC. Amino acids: CASSLNTAGATYEQYF.

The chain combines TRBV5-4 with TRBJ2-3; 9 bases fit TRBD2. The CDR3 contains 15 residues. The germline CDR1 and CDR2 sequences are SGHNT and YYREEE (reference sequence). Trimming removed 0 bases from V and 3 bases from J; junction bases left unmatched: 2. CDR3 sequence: CASSLDSGRTDTQYF. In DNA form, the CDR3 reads TGTGCCAGCAGCTTGGATAGCGGGAGAACAGATACGCAGTATTTT.

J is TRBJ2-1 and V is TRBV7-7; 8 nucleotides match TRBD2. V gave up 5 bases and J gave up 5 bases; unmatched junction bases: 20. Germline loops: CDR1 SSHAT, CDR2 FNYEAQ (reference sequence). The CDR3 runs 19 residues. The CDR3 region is CASSPGGVRPSGTHNEQFF. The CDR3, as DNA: TGTGCCAGCAGCCCGGGGGGGGTTCGACCCTCCGGCACCCACAATGAGCAGTTCTTC.

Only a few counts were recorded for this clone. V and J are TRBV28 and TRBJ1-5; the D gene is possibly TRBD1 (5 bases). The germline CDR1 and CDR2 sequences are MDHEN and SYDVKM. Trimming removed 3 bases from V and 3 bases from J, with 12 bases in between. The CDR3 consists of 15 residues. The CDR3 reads CASSFIAGPNQPQHF. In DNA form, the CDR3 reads TGTGCCAGCAGTTTCATTGCGGGACCCAATCAGCCCCAGCATTTT.

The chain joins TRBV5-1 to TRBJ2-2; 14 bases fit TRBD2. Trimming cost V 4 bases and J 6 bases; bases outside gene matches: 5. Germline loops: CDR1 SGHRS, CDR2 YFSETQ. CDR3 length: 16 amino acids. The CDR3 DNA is TGCGCCAGCAGCGGGACTAGCGGGGGAATAGCCGGGGAGCTGTTTTTT. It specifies CASSGTSGGIAGELFF. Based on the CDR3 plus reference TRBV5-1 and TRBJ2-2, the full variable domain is KAGVTQTPRYLIKTRGQQVTLSCSPISGHRSVSWYQQTPGQGLQFLFEYFSETQRNKGNFPGRFSGRQFSNSRSEMNVSTLELGDSALYLCASSGTSGGIAGELFFGEGSRLTVL.

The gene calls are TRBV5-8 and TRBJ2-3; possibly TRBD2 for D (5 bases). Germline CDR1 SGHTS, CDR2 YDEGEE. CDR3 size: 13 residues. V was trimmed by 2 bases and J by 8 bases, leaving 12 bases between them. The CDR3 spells CASSFERAGTQYF. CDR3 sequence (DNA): TGTGCCAGCAGCTTTGAGAGGGCTGGTACGCAGTATTTT.

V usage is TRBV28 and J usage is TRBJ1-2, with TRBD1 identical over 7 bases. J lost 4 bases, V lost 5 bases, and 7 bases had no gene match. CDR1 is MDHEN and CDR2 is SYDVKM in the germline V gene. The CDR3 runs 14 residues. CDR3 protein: CASSTSGTVYGYTF. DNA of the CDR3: TGTGCCAGCAGTACTTCCGGGACAGTCTATGGCTACACCTTC.

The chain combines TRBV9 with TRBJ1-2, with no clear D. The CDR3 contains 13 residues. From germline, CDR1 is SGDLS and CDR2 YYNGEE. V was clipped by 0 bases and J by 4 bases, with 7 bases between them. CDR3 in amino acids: CASSVGPTYGYTF. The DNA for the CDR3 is TGTGCCAGCAGCGTAGGCCCGACCTATGGCTACACCTTC. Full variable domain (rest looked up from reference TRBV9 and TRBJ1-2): DSGVTQTPKHLITATGQRVTLRCSPRSGDLSVYWYQQSLDQGLQFLIQYYNGEERAKGNILERFSAQQFPDLHSELNLSSLELGDSALYFCASSVGPTYGYTFGSGTRLTVV.

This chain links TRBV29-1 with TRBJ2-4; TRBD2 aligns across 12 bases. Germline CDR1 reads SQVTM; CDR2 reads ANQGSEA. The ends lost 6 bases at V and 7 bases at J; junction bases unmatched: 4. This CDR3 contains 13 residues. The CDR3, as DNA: TGCAGCGTACGACTAGCGGGAGTGAACATTCAGTACTTC. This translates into CSVRLAGVNIQYF.

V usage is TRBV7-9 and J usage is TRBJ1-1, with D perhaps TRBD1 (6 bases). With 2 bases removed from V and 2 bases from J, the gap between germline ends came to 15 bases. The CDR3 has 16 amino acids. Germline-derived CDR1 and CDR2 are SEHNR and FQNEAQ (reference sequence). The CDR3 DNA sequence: TGTGCCAGCAGCTTACCCGTTGGACAGCAAAACACTGAAGCTTTCTTT. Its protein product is CASSLPVGQQNTEAFF.

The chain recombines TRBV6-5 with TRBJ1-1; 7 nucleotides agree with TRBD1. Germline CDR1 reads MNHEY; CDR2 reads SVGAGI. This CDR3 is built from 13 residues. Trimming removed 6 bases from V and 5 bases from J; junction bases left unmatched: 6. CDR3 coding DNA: TGTGCCAGCAGCCTAGGGGGCAGGACTGAAGCTTTCTTT. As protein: CASSLGGRTEAFF.

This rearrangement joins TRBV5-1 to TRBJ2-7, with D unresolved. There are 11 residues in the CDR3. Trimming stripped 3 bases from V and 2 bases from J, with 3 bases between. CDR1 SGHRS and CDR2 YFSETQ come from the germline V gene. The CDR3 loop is CASSSAYEQYF. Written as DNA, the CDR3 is TGCGCCAGCAGCTCCGCCTACGAGCAGTACTTC.

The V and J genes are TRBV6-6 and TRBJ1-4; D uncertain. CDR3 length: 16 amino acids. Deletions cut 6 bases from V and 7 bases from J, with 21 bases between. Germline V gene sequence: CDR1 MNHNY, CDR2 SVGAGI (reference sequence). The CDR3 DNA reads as TGTGCCAGCAGGGAACGGAGGTCCTCGAGTGGTGAAAAACTGTTTTTT. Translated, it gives CASRERRSSSGEKLFF.

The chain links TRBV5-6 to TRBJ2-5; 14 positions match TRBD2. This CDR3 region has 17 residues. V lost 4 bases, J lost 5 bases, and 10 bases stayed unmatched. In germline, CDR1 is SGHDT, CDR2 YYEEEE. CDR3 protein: CASSGVTSGRARETQYF. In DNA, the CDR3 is TGTGCCAGCAGCGGGGTGACTAGCGGGAGGGCCCGTGAGACCCAGTACTTC.

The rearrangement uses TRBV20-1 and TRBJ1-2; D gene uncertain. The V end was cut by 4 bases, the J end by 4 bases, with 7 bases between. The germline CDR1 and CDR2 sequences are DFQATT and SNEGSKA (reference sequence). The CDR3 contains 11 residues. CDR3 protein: CSATHLYGYTF. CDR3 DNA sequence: TGCAGTGCTACTCACCTCTATGGCTACACCTTC.

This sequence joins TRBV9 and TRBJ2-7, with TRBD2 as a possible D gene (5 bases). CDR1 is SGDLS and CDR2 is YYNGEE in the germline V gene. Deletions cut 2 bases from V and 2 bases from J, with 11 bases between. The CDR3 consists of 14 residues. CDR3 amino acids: CASSVHWRPYEQYF. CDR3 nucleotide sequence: TGTGCCAGCAGCGTCCATTGGAGGCCCTACGAGCAGTACTTC.

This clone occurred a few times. CDR3 sequence (DNA): TGTGCCAGCAGCAAAGACGCAAGATACTATGGCTACACCTTC. It encodes CASSKDARYYGYTF. This chain joins TRBV21-1 and TRBJ1-2. TRBV21-1 is assigned pseudogene status. CDR3 size: 14 residues.

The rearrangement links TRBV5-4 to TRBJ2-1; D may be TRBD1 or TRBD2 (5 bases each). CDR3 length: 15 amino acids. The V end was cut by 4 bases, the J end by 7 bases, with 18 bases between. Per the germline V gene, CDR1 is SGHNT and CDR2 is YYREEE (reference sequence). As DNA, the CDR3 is TGTGCCAGCAGCCCTTCAGGGAGAGGGTGGAATGAGCAGTTCTTC. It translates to CASSPSGRGWNEQFF.

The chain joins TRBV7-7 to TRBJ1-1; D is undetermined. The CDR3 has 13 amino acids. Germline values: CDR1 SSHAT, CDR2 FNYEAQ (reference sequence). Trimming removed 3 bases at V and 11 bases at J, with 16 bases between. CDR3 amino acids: CASSFFFANSAFF. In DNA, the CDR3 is TGTGCCAGCAGCTTCTTTTTCGCAAATTCGGCTTTCTTT.